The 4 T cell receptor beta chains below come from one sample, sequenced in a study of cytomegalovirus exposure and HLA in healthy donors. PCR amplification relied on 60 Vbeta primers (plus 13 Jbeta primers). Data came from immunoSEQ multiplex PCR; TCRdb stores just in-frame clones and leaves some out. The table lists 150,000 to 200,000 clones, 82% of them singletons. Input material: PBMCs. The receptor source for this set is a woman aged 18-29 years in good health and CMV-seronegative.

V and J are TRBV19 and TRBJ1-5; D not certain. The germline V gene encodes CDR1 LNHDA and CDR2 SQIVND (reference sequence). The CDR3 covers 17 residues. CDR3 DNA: TGTGCAACCGACGGGAGGGCACGGTTGAATAGCAATCAGCCCCAGCATTTT. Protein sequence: CATDGRARLNSNQPQHF.

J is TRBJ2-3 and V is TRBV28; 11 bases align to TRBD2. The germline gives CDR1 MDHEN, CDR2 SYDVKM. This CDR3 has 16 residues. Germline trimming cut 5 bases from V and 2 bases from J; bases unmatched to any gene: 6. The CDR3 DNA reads TGTGCCAGCAGTCTAATAGCGGGAGGGAACACAGATACGCAGTATTTT. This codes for CASSLIAGGNTDTQYF.

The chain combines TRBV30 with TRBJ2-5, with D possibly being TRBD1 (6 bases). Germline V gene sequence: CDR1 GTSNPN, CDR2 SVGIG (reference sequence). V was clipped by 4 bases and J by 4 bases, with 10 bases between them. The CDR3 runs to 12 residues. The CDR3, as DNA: TGTGCCTGGAACGTAGGGGGAGAGACCCAGTACTTC. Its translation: CAWNVGGETQYF.

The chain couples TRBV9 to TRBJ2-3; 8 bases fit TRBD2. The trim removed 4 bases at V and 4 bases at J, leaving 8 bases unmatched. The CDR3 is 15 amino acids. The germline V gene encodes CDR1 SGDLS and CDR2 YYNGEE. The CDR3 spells CASSPSGSGADTQYF. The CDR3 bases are TGTGCCAGCAGCCCAAGCGGGAGTGGTGCAGATACGCAGTATTTT.